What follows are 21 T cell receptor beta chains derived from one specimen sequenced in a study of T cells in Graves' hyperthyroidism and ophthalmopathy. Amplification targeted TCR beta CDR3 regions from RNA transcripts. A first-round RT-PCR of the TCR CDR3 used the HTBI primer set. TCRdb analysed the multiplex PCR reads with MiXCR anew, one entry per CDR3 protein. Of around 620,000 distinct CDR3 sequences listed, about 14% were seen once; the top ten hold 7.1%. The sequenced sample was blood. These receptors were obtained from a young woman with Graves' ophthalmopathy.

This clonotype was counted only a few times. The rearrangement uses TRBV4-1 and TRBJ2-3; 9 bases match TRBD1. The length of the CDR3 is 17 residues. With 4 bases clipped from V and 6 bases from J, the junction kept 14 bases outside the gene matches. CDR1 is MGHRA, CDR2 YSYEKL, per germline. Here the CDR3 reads CASSLRQGGPPGDTQYF. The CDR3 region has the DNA TGCGCCAGCAGCCTAAGACAGGGGGGCCCGCCCGGGGATACGCAGTATTTT.

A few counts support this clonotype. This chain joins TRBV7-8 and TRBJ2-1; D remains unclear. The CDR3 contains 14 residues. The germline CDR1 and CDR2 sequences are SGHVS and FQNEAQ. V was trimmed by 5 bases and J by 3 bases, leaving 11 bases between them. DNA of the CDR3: TGTGCCAGCAGCCCCTCTCGATTCTACAATGAGCAGTTCTTC. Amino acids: CASSPSRFYNEQFF. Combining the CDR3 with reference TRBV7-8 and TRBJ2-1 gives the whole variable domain GAGVSQSPRYKVAKRGQDVALRCDPISGHVSLFWYQQALGQGPEFLTYFQNEAQLDKSGLPSDRFFAERPEGSVSTLKIQRTQQEDSAVYLCASSPSRFYNEQFFGPGTRLTVL.

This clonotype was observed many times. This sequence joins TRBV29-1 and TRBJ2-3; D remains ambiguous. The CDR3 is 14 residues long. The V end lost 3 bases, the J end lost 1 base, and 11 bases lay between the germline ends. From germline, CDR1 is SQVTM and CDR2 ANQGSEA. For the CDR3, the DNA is TGCAGCGTTGATATCGGTGGGGGCACAGATACGCAGTATTTT. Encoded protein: CSVDIGGGTDTQYF.

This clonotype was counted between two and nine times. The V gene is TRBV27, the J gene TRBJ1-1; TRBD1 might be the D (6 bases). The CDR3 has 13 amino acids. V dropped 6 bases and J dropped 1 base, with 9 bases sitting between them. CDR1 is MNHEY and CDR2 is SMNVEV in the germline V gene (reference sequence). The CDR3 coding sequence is TGTGCCAGCAGGGGGGGGGCGAACACTGAAGCTTTCTTT. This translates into CASRGGANTEAFF.

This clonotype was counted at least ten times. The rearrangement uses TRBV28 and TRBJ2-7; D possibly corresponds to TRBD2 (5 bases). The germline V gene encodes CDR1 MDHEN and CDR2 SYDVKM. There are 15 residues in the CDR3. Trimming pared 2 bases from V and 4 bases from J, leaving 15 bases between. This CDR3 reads CASSLRGRGEYEQYF. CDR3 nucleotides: TGTGCCAGCAGTTTACGGGGTCGTGGGGAATACGAGCAGTACTTC.

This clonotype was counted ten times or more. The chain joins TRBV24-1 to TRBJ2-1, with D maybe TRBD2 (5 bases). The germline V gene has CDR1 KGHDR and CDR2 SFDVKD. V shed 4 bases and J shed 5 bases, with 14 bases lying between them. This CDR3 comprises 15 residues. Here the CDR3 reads CATSDLGRENNEQFF. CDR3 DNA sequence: TGTGCCACCAGTGACCTAGGCCGGGAAAACAATGAGCAGTTCTTC.

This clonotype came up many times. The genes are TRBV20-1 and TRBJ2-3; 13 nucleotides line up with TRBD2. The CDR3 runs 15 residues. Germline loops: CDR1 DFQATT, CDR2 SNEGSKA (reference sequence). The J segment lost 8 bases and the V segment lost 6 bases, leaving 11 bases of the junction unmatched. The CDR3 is CSARTSGGGGPTQYF. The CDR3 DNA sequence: TGCAGTGCCAGGACTAGCGGGGGAGGGGGCCCTACGCAGTATTTT.

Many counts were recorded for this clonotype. The CDR3 DNA sequence: TGTGCCAGCAGGCCGGGACTTAACAATGAGCAGTTCTTC. Translated, it gives CASRPGLNNEQFF. The rearrangement joins TRBV11-2 to TRBJ2-1, with a tentative D call TRBD2 (6 bases). The CDR3 sequence is 13 residues long. The germline V gene encodes CDR1 SGHAT and CDR2 FQNNGV. The V gene lost 6 bases and the J gene lost 5 bases, with 11 bases spanning the gap.

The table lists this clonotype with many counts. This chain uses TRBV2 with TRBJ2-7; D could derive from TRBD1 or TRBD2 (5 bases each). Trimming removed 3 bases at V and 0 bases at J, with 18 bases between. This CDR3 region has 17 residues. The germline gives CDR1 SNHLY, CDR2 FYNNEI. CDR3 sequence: CASSDGANRRSSYEQYF. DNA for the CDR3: TGTGCCAGCAGTGACGGGGCGAACCGGCGAAGCTCCTACGAGCAGTACTTC.

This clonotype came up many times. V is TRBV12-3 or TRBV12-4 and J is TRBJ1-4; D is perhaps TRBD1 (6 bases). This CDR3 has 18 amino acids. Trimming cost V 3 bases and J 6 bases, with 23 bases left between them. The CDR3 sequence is CASSLQRITTRGDEKLFF. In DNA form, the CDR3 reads TGTGCCAGCAGTTTGCAGCGCATCACCACCAGGGGTGATGAAAAACTGTTTTTT.

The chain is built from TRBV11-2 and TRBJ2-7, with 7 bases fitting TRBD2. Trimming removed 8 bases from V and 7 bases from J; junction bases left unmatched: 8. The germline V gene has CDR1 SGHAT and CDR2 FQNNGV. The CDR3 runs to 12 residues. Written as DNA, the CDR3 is TGTGCCAGCGGAGGAGCGGGGTGGGAGCAGTACTTC. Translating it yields CASGGAGWEQYF.

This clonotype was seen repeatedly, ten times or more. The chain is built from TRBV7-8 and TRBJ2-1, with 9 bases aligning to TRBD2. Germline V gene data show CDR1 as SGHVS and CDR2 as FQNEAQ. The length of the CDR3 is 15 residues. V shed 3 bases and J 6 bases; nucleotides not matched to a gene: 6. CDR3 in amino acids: CASSLSAGGGNEQFF. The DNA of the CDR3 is TGTGCCAGCAGCTTGAGTGCGGGAGGGGGCAATGAGCAGTTCTTC. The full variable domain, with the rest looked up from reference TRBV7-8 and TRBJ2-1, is GAGVSQSPRYKVAKRGQDVALRCDPISGHVSLFWYQQALGQGPEFLTYFQNEAQLDKSGLPSDRFFAERPEGSVSTLKIQRTQQEDSAVYLCASSLSAGGGNEQFFGPGTRLTVL.

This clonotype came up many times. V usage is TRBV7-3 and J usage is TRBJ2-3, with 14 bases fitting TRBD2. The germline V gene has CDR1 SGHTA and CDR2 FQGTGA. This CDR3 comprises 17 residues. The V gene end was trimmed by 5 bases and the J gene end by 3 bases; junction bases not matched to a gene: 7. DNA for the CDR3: TGTGCCAGCAGCCCGAGACTAGCGGGAGGGGGGACAGATACGCAGTATTTT. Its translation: CASSPRLAGGGTDTQYF.

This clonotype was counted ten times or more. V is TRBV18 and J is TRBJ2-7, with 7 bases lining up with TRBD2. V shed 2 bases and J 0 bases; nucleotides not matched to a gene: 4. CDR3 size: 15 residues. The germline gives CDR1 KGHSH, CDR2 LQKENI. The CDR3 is CASSPRLADSYEQYF. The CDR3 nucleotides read TGTGCCAGCTCACCAAGGCTAGCGGACTCCTACGAGCAGTACTTC.

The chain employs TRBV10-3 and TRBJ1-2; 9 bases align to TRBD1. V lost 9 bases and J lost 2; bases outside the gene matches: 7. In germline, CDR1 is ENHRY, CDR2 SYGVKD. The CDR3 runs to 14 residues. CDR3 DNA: TGTGCCATTGGAGGCACAGGGGGCAACTATGGCTACACCTTC. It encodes CAIGGTGGNYGYTF.

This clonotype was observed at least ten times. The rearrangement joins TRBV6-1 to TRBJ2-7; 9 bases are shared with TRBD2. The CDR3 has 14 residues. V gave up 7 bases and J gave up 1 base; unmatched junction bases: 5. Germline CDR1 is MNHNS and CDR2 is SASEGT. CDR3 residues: CASMGREGSYEQYF. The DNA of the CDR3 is TGTGCCAGCATGGGGCGGGAGGGGTCCTACGAGCAGTACTTC.

The CDR3 sequence is CASSSLRTNYF. In DNA form, the CDR3 reads TGTGCCAGCAGTTCCCTAAGGACCAACTATTTT. The V gene is TRBV6-2 or TRBV6-3, the J gene TRBJ1-3; no clear D. This CDR3 comprises 11 residues. Germline CDR1 is MNHEY and CDR2 is SVGEGT. Trimming left V 4 bases short and J 16 bases short, with 14 bases between.

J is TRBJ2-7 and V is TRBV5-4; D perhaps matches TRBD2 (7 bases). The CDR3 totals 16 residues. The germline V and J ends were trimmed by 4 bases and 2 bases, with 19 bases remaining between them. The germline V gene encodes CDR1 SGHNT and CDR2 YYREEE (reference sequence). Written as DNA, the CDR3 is TGTGCCAGCAGCCCGGGGGGCCGATCCCGGGCCTACGAGCAGTACTTC. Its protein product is CASSPGGRSRAYEQYF.

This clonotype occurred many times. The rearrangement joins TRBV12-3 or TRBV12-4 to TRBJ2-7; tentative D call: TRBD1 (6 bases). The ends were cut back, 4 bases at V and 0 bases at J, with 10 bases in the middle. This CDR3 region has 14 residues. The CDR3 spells CASSSGQSSYEQYF. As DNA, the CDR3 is TGTGCCAGCAGTTCCGGACAGAGCTCCTACGAGCAGTACTTC.

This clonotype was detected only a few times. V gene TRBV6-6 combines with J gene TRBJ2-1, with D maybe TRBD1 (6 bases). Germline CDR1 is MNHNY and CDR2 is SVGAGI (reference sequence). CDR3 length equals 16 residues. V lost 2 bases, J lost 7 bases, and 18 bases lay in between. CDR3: CASSYTPPTGFNEQFF. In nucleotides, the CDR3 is TGTGCCAGCAGTTACACCCCCCCGACAGGATTTAATGAGCAGTTCTTC.

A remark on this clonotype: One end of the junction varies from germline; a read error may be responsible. CDR3 sequence: CAGSANDNTDTQYF. The CDR3 nucleotides read TGTGCCGGTAGTGCTAACGACAACACAGATACGCAGTATTTT. The chain uses TRBV19 and TRBJ2-3; no firm D call. There are 14 residues in the CDR3. Germline loops: CDR1 LNHDA, CDR2 SQIVND (reference sequence). Filled out from reference TRBV19 and TRBJ2-3, the complete variable domain reads DGGITQSPKYLFRKEGQNVTLSCEQNLNHDAMYWYRQDPGQGLRLIYYSQIVNDFQKGDIAEGYSVSREKKESFPLTVTSAQKNPTAFYLCAGSANDNTDTQYFGPGTRLTVL.